The T cell receptor (beta chain) under discussion was sequenced for a study of blood T cells in healthy people across ages. As to this clonotype: Its antigen is currently unknown. At one boundary the junction diverges from the germline segment, which might be a read error.

Points from the study as a whole: More naive CD4+ cells and higher diversity were found in long-lived than in aged donors.

CDR3 length: 13 residues. Germline CDR1 reads SQVTM; CDR2 reads ANQGSEA. Together with a sample-barcoded 5' primer, a J-beta primer mix was included in a second PCR lasting roughly 7 to 11 cycles. TCRdb used MiXCR to reprocess the 5' RACE reads, holding one entry per CDR3 protein. The profile shows 550,000 to 750,000 distinct CDR3 sequences, roughly 21% of them singletons. This TCR came from a man in his 70s in good health. Sequenced: blood. This chain links TRBV29-1 with TRBJ1-6, with D unclear. As DNA, the CDR3 is TGCGGCGTTGAGACTAGACCCCTTGGACCCCTCCACTTT. Translated: CGVETRPLGPLHF.